This TCR beta chain was sequenced in a study of cytomegalovirus exposure and HLA in healthy donors. Study-level results: An ancestry cluster, one associated with Asian ancestry, reportedly showed fewer N-insertions than the 666-donor mean in a later analysis. A later analysis linked a missense DCLRE1C variant to TCR beta V- and J-gene trimming.

With 60 Vbeta and 13 Jbeta primers, the PCR was carried out. TCRdb keeps only in-frame clones here, not all; method: immunoSEQ multiplex PCR. This table holds over 100,000 clones, around 70% found once. The germline CDR1 and CDR2 sequences are SGHAT and FQNNGV. V lost 0 bases, J lost 4 bases, and 17 bases stayed unmatched. The CDR3 totals 19 residues. Notes on this clone: Its matching antigen is unknown.

The chain joins TRBV11-2 to TRBJ2-5; 7 bases line up with TRBD2. The sequence derives from a man in his forties or fifties in good health and CMV-seropositive. Sequenced sample: PBMCs. CDR3 loop: CASSLERAWGGRTGETQYF. The DNA of the CDR3 is TGTGCCAGCAGCTTAGAGAGGGCGTGGGGCGGGAGAACCGGAGAGACCCAGTACTTC.